This T cell receptor beta chain was retrieved from a study of T cell responses to AZD1222 COVID-19 vaccine. Whole-study results and caveats: Spike-specific TCR depth and breadth grew after two AZD1222 doses.

Concerning this clone itself: The antigen remains undetermined.

The assay was immunoSEQ multiplex PCR, and TCRdb's table has in-frame clones only and misses some. The sample has around 100,000 clones, roughly 88% seen once. Trimming cost V 6 bases and J 2 bases; bases outside gene matches: 7. There are 16 residues in the CDR3. Germline assignment: CDR1 SGHTA and CDR2 FQGNSA. This material consisted of peripheral blood, taken 28 days after the second AZD1222 dose. The chain uses TRBV7-2 and TRBJ1-5; 10 bases align to TRBD1. The TCR sequence derives from an adult who received the AZD1222 COVID-19 vaccine. CDR3 bases: TGTGCCAGCAGTTTCACCGGGACAGGGGGCAATCAGCCCCAGCATTTT. It is translated as CASSFTGTGGNQPQHF.